This T cell receptor beta chain was profiled in a study of cytomegalovirus exposure and HLA in healthy donors. Both 60 Vbeta primers and 13 Jbeta primers went into the PCR. Data came from immunoSEQ multiplex PCR; TCRdb stores just in-frame clones and leaves some out. The repertoire holds some 130,000 clones, around 74% seen once, with under 6.5% in the top ten. The CDR3 extends over 16 amino acids. V was pared by 0 bases and J by 2 bases, with 13 bases between. Germline CDR1 and CDR2: LGHNA and YSLEER. Study observations and caveats: The majority of TCR sequences were rare, yet some public TCRs appeared in many donors.

Note on this clone: What it binds is not known.

This sequence originates from a woman in her fifties or sixties in good health and CMV-seropositive. Material: PBMCs. The chain employs TRBV4-3 and TRBJ1-1; a weak D match, TRBD1 (6 bases). CDR3 sequence: CASSQEVGRGNTEAFF. CDR3 DNA sequence: TGCGCCAGCAGCCAAGAAGTTGGCAGGGGAAACACTGAAGCTTTCTTT.